This T cell receptor beta chain was identified in a study of patients and donors after allogeneic stem cell transplantation. The CDR3 covers 14 residues. Germline trimming cut 3 bases from V and 12 bases from J; bases unmatched to any gene: 11. This clonotype has a count of ten or more. MiXCR was run by TCRdb on the RT-PCR reads, yielding one entry per CDR3 protein. The repertoire consists of about 410,000 distinct CDR3 sequences, with roughly 16% occurring once and the leading ten covering around 7.9%. The source of this sequence is a human donor who was either an allogeneic HSCT recipient or a stem cell or donor lymphocyte infusion donor (not recorded which). It is not recorded whose cells these are; they may come from a transplant donor. The rearrangement uses TRBV12-3 or TRBV12-4 and TRBJ2-1, with 7 bases that match TRBD2. The specimen sequenced was blood, either unsorted or a sorted T cell fraction (not recorded which). CDR3: CASSFGRGKEWQFF. The CDR3 DNA reads TGTGCCAGCAGTTTCGGGCGGGGGAAAGAGTGGCAGTTCTTC.